This T cell receptor (beta chain) was recorded in a study of cytomegalovirus exposure and HLA in healthy donors. V was cut by 5 bases and J by 9 bases, with 20 bases left in between. The CDR3 runs 15 residues. CDR1 and CDR2 from the germline V gene are MDHEN and SYDVKM. Worth noting for this clone: Its specificity is unknown.

The PCR used 60 Vbeta and 13 Jbeta primers. In the authors' workflow: About 11 million of some 80 million unique TCR beta chains were shared, per a later count. Some clones are missing from TCRdb's copy, which holds only in-frame ones; the method was immunoSEQ multiplex PCR. V and J calls and clone size are those listed in that table; D and trimming were worked out from the DNA. In the table there are 30,000 to 40,000 clones, 90% of which are singletons. The study's findings and limits: DRB1 had the most TCR associations and HLA-C the fewest, a later analysis found, with rates varying by HLA locus. Later, an analysis showed that TCR beta chains associated with HLA were more clonally expanded than others that were equally common. An analysis that came later showed most CMV-associated TCR beta chains appearing HLA-restricted.

The sample comprised PBMCs. This receptor was taken from a young woman in good health and CMV-seronegative. This chain uses TRBV28 with TRBJ2-1, with a possible D match to TRBD2 (6 bases). CDR3 nucleotide sequence: TGTGCCAGCAGTCGGGTGACCTCGGGGGTGGGTGAGCAGTTCTTC. It translates to CASSRVTSGVGEQFF.